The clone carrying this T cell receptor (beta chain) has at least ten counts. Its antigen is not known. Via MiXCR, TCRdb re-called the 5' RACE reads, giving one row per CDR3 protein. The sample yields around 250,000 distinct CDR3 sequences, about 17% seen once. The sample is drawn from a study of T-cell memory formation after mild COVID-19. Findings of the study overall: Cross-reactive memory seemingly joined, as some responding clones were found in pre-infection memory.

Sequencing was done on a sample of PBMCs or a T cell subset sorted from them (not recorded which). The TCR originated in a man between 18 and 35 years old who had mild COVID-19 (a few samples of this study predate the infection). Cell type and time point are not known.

The chain's CDR3 is CASSPGDYGYTF. For the CDR3, the DNA is TGTGCCAGCAGCCCCGGGGACTATGGCTACACCTTC. The chain links TRBV5-6 to TRBJ1-2, with D uncertain. V lost 4 bases to trimming and J lost 3 bases, with 7 bases between them. The length of the CDR3 is 12 residues. The germline gives CDR1 SGHDT, CDR2 YYEEEE.